The clone carrying this T cell receptor beta chain was counted at least ten times. The sample originates from a study of regulatory T cells in long-lasting Graves disease. The CDR3 covers 15 residues. Germline CDR1 reads SQVTM; CDR2 reads ANQGSEA. With V trimmed by 1 base and J by 5 bases, 8 bases remained unmatched. The TCR beta library used iRepertoire HTBI primers with Arm-PCR amplification of CDR3. TCRdb fed the multiplex PCR reads into MiXCR, producing one record per CDR3 protein. The data show more than 400,000 distinct CDR3 sequences, around 15% seen once. Regarding time point: newly diagnosed GD, antithyroid drugs for less than 3 months. Preparation of the TCR library used RNA extracted from PBMCs. These data are also associated with another study on T cells in Graves' hyperthyroidism and ophthalmopathy.

This TCR derives from a man aged 40-49 years with Graves disease. The V call is TRBV29-1, the J call TRBJ2-5, with 9 bases matching TRBD2. Sequences were derived from peripheral blood mononuclear cells (PBMCs), sampled at new diagnosis, from a patient treated with antithyroid drugs. The CDR3 here is CSVEAGAGGLETQYF. As DNA, the CDR3 is TGCAGCGTTGAAGCCGGCGCGGGAGGGTTGGAGACCCAGTACTTC.